This is a list of T cell receptor beta chains from one sample in a study of shared clonotypes between healthy human individuals. Sequencing was performed with immunoSEQ multiplex PCR; in TCRdb, only in-frame clones are kept and a portion is missing. The table records over a million clones, 98% of them present only once. Specimen: naive CD4+ T cells sorted from blood. Receptors originate from a man younger than 45 in good health. CDR3s include the opening cysteine and the closing phenylalanine or tryptophan.

CDR3aa: CASSSWTSGRVRSYNEQFF
j_gene: TRBJ2-1
v_gene: TRBV27

CDR3aa: CASSPQLGDTQYF
j_gene: TRBJ2-3
v_gene: TRBV5-4

CDR3aa: CASSPEGQDTDTQYF
j_gene: TRBJ2-3
v_gene: TRBV4-2

CDR3aa: CSVEGRVSAEAFF
j_gene: TRBJ1-1
v_gene: TRBV29-1

CDR3aa: CVNLYGVYEQYF
j_gene: TRBJ2-7
v_gene: TRBV6-5

CDR3aa: CASSVRQGADIYGYTF
j_gene: TRBJ1-2
v_gene: TRBV9

CDR3aa: CASSRLGQGNSYEQYF
j_gene: TRBJ2-7
v_gene: TRBV4-2

CDR3aa: CASSLDVGNTIYF
j_gene: TRBJ1-3
v_gene: TRBV7-9

CDR3aa: CASSSHFTSSYNEQFF
j_gene: TRBJ2-1
v_gene: TRBV10-1

CDR3aa: CASSPEGGAGQPQHF
j_gene: TRBJ1-5
v_gene: TRBV28

CDR3aa: CASSVGGTDTQYF
j_gene: TRBJ2-3
v_gene: TRBV9

CDR3aa: CASSLLAGGNPYEQYF
j_gene: TRBJ2-7
v_gene: TRBV27

CDR3aa: CASSYSGRETQYF
j_gene: TRBJ2-5
v_gene: TRBV11-2

CDR3aa: CASSLGQASFSYF
j_gene: TRBJ2-7
v_gene: TRBV27

CDR3aa: CASSVLGGGTQYF
j_gene: TRBJ2-3
v_gene: TRBV11-3

CDR3aa: CASSYSSPGTNQPQHF
j_gene: TRBJ1-5
v_gene: TRBV6-5

CDR3aa: CSVAHLTGDEQFF
j_gene: TRBJ2-1
v_gene: TRBV29-1

CDR3aa: CASSFPGANEKLFF
j_gene: TRBJ1-4
v_gene: TRBV27

CDR3aa: CASWDSPWGYTF
j_gene: TRBJ1-2
v_gene: TRBV6-1

CDR3aa: CASSAIRPPDTQYF
j_gene: TRBJ2-3
v_gene: TRBV7-2

CDR3aa: CASSKGVMNTEAFF
j_gene: TRBJ1-1
v_gene: TRBV5-1

CDR3aa: CASSVEGPSVLGYEQYF
j_gene: TRBJ2-7
v_gene: TRBV9

CDR3aa: CASSFGTLYNEQFF
j_gene: TRBJ2-1
v_gene: TRBV5-1

CDR3aa: CASSQGFGGSSTDTQYF
j_gene: TRBJ2-3
v_gene: TRBV4-3

CDR3aa: CASSLDRAYGYTF
j_gene: TRBJ1-2
v_gene: TRBV27

CDR3aa: CASRQTGAASYEQYF
j_gene: TRBJ2-7
v_gene: TRBV12-2

CDR3aa: CASSGQTGYTDTQYF
j_gene: TRBJ2-3
v_gene: TRBV28

CDR3aa: CASKTSGGSYRELFF
j_gene: TRBJ2-2
v_gene: TRBV27

CDR3aa: CAWQDPSSGRAYNEQFF
j_gene: TRBJ2-1
v_gene: TRBV30

CDR3aa: CASSLRVLGNIQYF
j_gene: TRBJ2-4
v_gene: TRBV5-6

CDR3aa: CASSIRRRTSGRVAYNEQFF
j_gene: TRBJ2-1
v_gene: TRBV7-6

CDR3aa: CASSGRDRPGSSNQPQHF
j_gene: TRBJ1-5
v_gene: TRBV6-1

CDR3aa: CASSLEAGSNTEAFF
j_gene: TRBJ1-1
v_gene: TRBV5-1

CDR3aa: CASSLANEKLFF
j_gene: TRBJ1-4
v_gene: TRBV5-1

CDR3aa: CASSFPQVRRYGYTF
j_gene: TRBJ1-2
v_gene: TRBV28

CDR3aa: CAWKAASYEQYF
j_gene: TRBJ2-7
v_gene: TRBV30

CDR3aa: CASSLDGVEQYF
j_gene: TRBJ2-7
v_gene: TRBV5-1

CDR3aa: CASSLAGTSDTQYF
j_gene: TRBJ2-3
v_gene: TRBV5-1

CDR3aa: CASSQRLNTEAFF
j_gene: TRBJ1-1
v_gene: TRBV27

CDR3aa: CASGRPNQPQHF
j_gene: TRBJ1-5
v_gene: TRBV28

CDR3aa: CATSRATGLAGGEQYF
j_gene: TRBJ2-7
v_gene: TRBV15

CDR3aa: CASSLGAPNTGELFF
j_gene: TRBJ2-2
v_gene: TRBV5-1

CDR3aa: CASRGADTQYF
j_gene: TRBJ2-3
v_gene: TRBV28

CDR3aa: CASSRGLAEMRGEQFF
j_gene: TRBJ2-1
v_gene: TRBV19

CDR3aa: CASSYRAGGSYEQYF
j_gene: TRBJ2-7
v_gene: TRBV5-1

CDR3aa: CASSRRLAGSREQYF
j_gene: TRBJ2-7
v_gene: TRBV27

CDR3aa: CASSNSPGVAGELFF
j_gene: TRBJ2-2
v_gene: TRBV19

CDR3aa: CATKTSGSSYEQYF
j_gene: TRBJ2-7
v_gene: TRBV28

CDR3aa: CSVFFQLSGTEAFF
j_gene: TRBJ1-1
v_gene: TRBV29-1

CDR3aa: CASSFRGSTEAFF
j_gene: TRBJ1-1
v_gene: TRBV5-1